Listed below are T cell receptor beta chains from one sample, sequenced in a study of blood T cells in healthy people across ages. Via MiXCR, TCRdb re-called the 5' RACE reads, giving one row per CDR3 protein. The sample comprises over a million distinct CDR3 sequences, approximately 39% of which are singletons, and under 5% rests with the top ten. Sequencing used blood. The receptors stem from a woman in her late teens or twenties in good health. CDR3s include the opening cysteine and the closing phenylalanine or tryptophan. A D gene is named only where the DNA matches it firmly. Clone sizes are given selectively: once, few, many, or a class where the clone is expanded.

J gene	D gene	clone size	V gene	CDR3 DNA	CDR3 protein
TRBJ2-3	-	-	TRBV27	TGTGCCAGCAGTCGCGGGGTGGCTCTGTCAGATACGCAGTATTTT	CASSRGVALSDTQYF
TRBJ2-4	TRBD2	few	TRBV4-2	TGTGCCAGCAGCCAAGGGACTAGCGGGATCGTGGGTCAAAACATTCAGTACTTC	CASSQGTSGIVGQNIQYF
TRBJ1-4	-	few	TRBV5-1	TGCGCCAGCAGCTTGGGGCCCCTTGCAACTAATGAAAAACTGTTTTTT	CASSLGPLATNEKLFF
TRBJ1-2	-	many	TRBV20-1	TGCAGTGCTAGAGATTTCACAGAATATGGCTACACCTTC	CSARDFTEYGYTF
TRBJ2-3	-	-	TRBV27	TGTGCCAGCGGCACCCCATTCCGGCGAAGCACAGATACGCAGTATTTT	CASGTPFRRSTDTQYF
TRBJ2-1	-	-	TRBV10-3	TGTGCCATCTCACCCCGGGAGTCCCACAATGAGCAGTTCTTC	CAISPRESHNEQFF
TRBJ1-5	-	few	TRBV2	TGTGCCAGCAGTGCCGAACGGCATAGCAATCAGCCCCAGCATTTT	CASSAERHSNQPQHF
TRBJ2-5	TRBD2	-	TRBV29-1	TGCAGCACTATGGGAGGGCCCCATCTCTTCCATGAGCAGTACTTC	CSTMGGPHLFHEQYF
TRBJ1-1	-	-	TRBV7-8	TGTGCCAGCAGCTTCCTCATGCGGGGCGGAGCTGAAGCTTTCTTT	CASSFLMRGGAEAFF
TRBJ2-1	-	many	TRBV29-1	TGCAGCGTCGGTCCCCTATCTCGGTACAATGAGCAGTTCTTC	CSVGPLSRYNEQFF
TRBJ2-1	-	few	TRBV7-9	TGTGCCAGCAGAGGTAGGCCCGATGAGCAGTTCTTC	CASRGRPDEQFF
TRBJ2-7	-	few	TRBV5-1	TGCGCCAGCAGCCCAAACCTCGGGGTCCAGCCCTACGAGCAGTACTTC	CASSPNLGVQPYEQYF
TRBJ1-2	-	-	TRBV4-1	TGCGCCAGCAGCCAAGACCCGGCGGGCTGGAACTATGGCTACACCTTC	CASSQDPAGWNYGYTF
TRBJ1-2	TRBD1	few	TRBV28	TGTGCCAGCAGTCTACAGGGGGCGAGTGGCTACACCTTC	CASSLQGASGYTF
TRBJ1-1	-	few	TRBV20-1	TGCAGTGCCATCCCCCCCTACGGGACAATGAACACTGAAGCTTTCTTT	CSAIPPYGTMNTEAFF
TRBJ1-1	-	few	TRBV7-6	TGTGCCAGCAGCAGCCAGGGGCTACCTTTGAACACTGAAGCTTTCTTT	CASSSQGLPLNTEAFF
TRBJ1-2	-	few	TRBV6-5	TGTGCCAGCAGTTACACGGGCTCCGGCTACACCTTC	CASSYTGSGYTF
TRBJ1-5	-	-	TRBV7-2	TGTGCCAGCAGCTCCAACAGGGTTGGTCAGCCCCAGCATTTT	CASSSNRVGQPQHF
TRBJ2-3	-	few	TRBV20-1	TGCAGTGCTAGAGATCCCCGGGTTAATACAGATACGCAGTATTTT	CSARDPRVNTDTQYF
TRBJ1-5	-	-	TRBV20-1	TGCAGTGCTAGAGGGTTAGCTCAGCCCCAGCATTTT	CSARGLAQPQHF
TRBJ1-5	-	few	TRBV5-1	TGCGCCAGCAGCTTGGGCGACACAACGAATCAGCCCCAGCATTTT	CASSLGDTTNQPQHF
TRBJ2-3	-	-	TRBV29-1	TGCAGCGTTGTAGTCTCGGGGGTCACAGATACGCAGTATTTT	CSVVVSGVTDTQYF
TRBJ1-1	TRBD1	few	TRBV5-1	TGCGCCAGCAGTGGACAGGGGGCGAGCGGGACTGAAGCTTTCTTT	CASSGQGASGTEAFF
TRBJ2-7	TRBD1	-	TRBV4-3	TGCGCCAGCAGCCAACTACAGGGGGCGAGCTCCTACGAGCAGTACTTC	CASSQLQGASSYEQYF
TRBJ2-5	-	few	TRBV2	TGTGCCAGCATTCCGCCTGTGTTCCGGGAGACCCAGTACTTC	CASIPPVFRETQYF
TRBJ2-3	TRBD2	-	TRBV30	TGTGCCTGTACGCTAGCGGGGGGGCCGGATACGCAGTATTTT	CACTLAGGPDTQYF
TRBJ2-2	-	-	TRBV2	TGTGCCAGCAGTGGAGCAGGAACGGGGAACACCGGGGAGCTGTTTTTT	CASSGAGTGNTGELFF